The 29 T cell receptor beta chains below all came from one sample that was sequenced in a study of shared clonotypes between healthy human individuals. Libraries were prepared by immunoSEQ multiplex PCR; TCRdb keeps only in-frame clonotypes and omits some of them. The sample includes about 2.3 million clones, under 95% of them seen just once. Sequenced input: naive CD4+ T cells from PBMCs. Documented subset: CD45RA+ positively selected. These TCRs come from a young man in good health. Some clones in this sample may be carry-over from other donors' samples.

V and J are TRBV11-2 and TRBJ2-5; D gene unclear. Trimming pared 0 bases from V and 5 bases from J, leaving 10 bases between. Germline-derived CDR1 and CDR2 are SGHAT and FQNNGV. The CDR3 totals 14 residues. The CDR3 nucleotides read TGTGCCAGCAGCTTAGAGGGCCCCAGGGAGACCCAGTACTTC. The encoded protein is CASSLEGPRETQYF.

The V call is TRBV4-1, the J call TRBJ1-4; D is undetermined. CDR1 and CDR2 (germline): MGHRA, YSYEKL. This CDR3 comprises 13 residues. Trimming removed 1 base at V and 7 bases at J, with 7 bases between. In DNA, the CDR3 is TGCGCCAGCAGCCAAGCCAGAGTTGAAAAACTGTTTTTT. It is translated as CASSQARVEKLFF.

The CDR3 is CASRQTFNSNQPQHF. The CDR3 DNA is TGCGCCAGCAGACAAACCTTCAATAGCAATCAGCCCCAGCATTTT. The V and J genes are TRBV5-1 and TRBJ1-5; D ambiguous. This CDR3 contains 15 residues. Germline CDR1 and CDR2: SGHRS and YFSETQ. V was pared by 5 bases and J by 0 bases, with 12 bases between.

DNA of the CDR3: TGTGCCTGGAGTGACATTTCCGAACCGGACACCTTC. Translating it yields CAWSDISEPDTF. The chain recombines TRBV30 with TRBJ1-2; D remains ambiguous. Germline CDR1 is GTSNPN and CDR2 is SVGIG (reference sequence). CDR3 length equals 12 residues. Trimming took off 1 base at V and 12 bases at J, with 15 bases between the two ends.

CDR3 DNA: TGTGCCAGCAGCTCGCCGGGACAGGGGGCGAGTACTGAAGCTTTCTTT. This sequence encodes CASSSPGQGASTEAFF. The chain couples TRBV5-4 to TRBJ1-1; TRBD1 matches at 12 bases. Looked up from germline, CDR1 is SGHNT and CDR2 is YYREEE (reference sequence). The CDR3 is 16 amino acids. V lost 3 bases to trimming and J lost 5 bases; unmatched junction nucleotides: 8.

This rearrangement joins TRBV9 to TRBJ2-5; 8 bases match TRBD1. Germline CDR1 SGDLS, CDR2 YYNGEE. This CDR3 is built from 15 residues. Trimming took 0 bases from V and 4 from J; bases not matched to a gene: 5. The DNA for the CDR3 is TGTGCCAGCAGCGTAGGTCAGGGACAGGCAGAGACCCAGTACTTC. It encodes CASSVGQGQAETQYF.

This clone was seen just once. This rearrangement joins TRBV4-1 to TRBJ2-1; D perhaps matches TRBD2 (7 bases). Germline V gene data show CDR1 as MGHRA and CDR2 as YSYEKL. Trimming removed 0 bases from V and 7 bases from J, with 16 bases in between. The CDR3 length is 16 residues. In DNA, the CDR3 is TGCGCCAGCAGCCAAGATAGGGGGGGCCCGGGGAATGAGCAGTTCTTC. Its translation: CASSQDRGGPGNEQFF.

The chain is built from TRBV5-1 and TRBJ2-7; TRBD2 is a possible D gene (6 bases). Germline V gene sequence: CDR1 SGHRS, CDR2 YFSETQ. Trimming shortened V by 2 bases and J by 3 bases, and 12 bases separated the two germline ends. The CDR3 extends over 14 amino acids. The CDR3 DNA reads as TGCGCCAGCAGCTTTTTCGGGAGCGACTACGAGCAGTACTTC. Protein product: CASSFFGSDYEQYF.

The chain recombines TRBV11-2 with TRBJ1-1, with D unclear. CDR3 length: 14 amino acids. Germline CDR1 SGHAT, CDR2 FQNNGV. Trimming left V 6 bases short and J 0 bases short, with 11 bases between. The CDR3 is CASRIGILNTEAFF. In DNA form, the CDR3 reads TGTGCCAGCAGAATAGGGATACTGAACACTGAAGCTTTCTTT.

The V and J genes are TRBV10-3 and TRBJ2-2; perhaps TRBD1 as D (6 bases). The CDR3 is made up of 14 amino acids. Trimming stripped 0 bases from V and 5 bases from J, with 7 bases between. Germline V gene sequence: CDR1 ENHRY, CDR2 SYGVKD. The CDR3 DNA sequence: TGTGCCATCAGTGAGTCGAGGGGGACCGGGGAGCTGTTTTTT. Translation gives CAISESRGTGELFF.

This clone appeared once. This chain joins TRBV7-2 and TRBJ1-1, with D hard to call. This CDR3 region has 14 residues. Germline V gene lookup returns CDR1 SGHTA and CDR2 FQGNSA. V dropped 1 base and J dropped 10 bases, with 16 bases sitting between them. The CDR3, as DNA: TGTGCCAGCAGCTTAGTCGGGGTCCAGGCGGGAGCTTTCTTT. Amino acids: CASSLVGVQAGAFF.

V and J are TRBV6-5 and TRBJ2-7; D is unclear. From germline, CDR1 is MNHEY and CDR2 SVGAGI. There are 15 residues in the CDR3. The V end was cut by 6 bases, the J end by 0 bases, with 15 bases between. The CDR3 region has the DNA TGTGCCAGCAGCATGCTCCCTCGGGCCTCCTACGAGCAGTACTTC. Translation: CASSMLPRASYEQYF.

The V gene is TRBV6-5, the J gene TRBJ2-5, with D unclear. This CDR3 has 14 amino acids. CDR1 is MNHEY, CDR2 SVGAGI, per germline. Trimming took 6 bases from V and 5 from J, leaving 16 bases between them. CDR3 nucleotides: TGTGCCAGCAGGCCCCCGTCCCGAAAGGAGACCCAGTACTTC. It specifies CASRPPSRKETQYF.

The chain recombines TRBV6-5 with TRBJ1-1; D call uncertain. Germline V gene lookup returns CDR1 MNHEY and CDR2 SVGAGI. Trimming shortened V by 2 bases and J by 1 base, and 8 bases separated the two germline ends. The CDR3 covers 14 residues. The CDR3 protein is CASSYLDGNTEAFF. CDR3 nucleotide sequence: TGTGCCAGCAGTTACCTGGATGGGAACACTGAAGCTTTCTTT.

The chain carries TRBV6-5 and TRBJ1-1; a possible D gene is TRBD1 (6 bases). This CDR3 is built from 14 residues. Germline V CDR1 and CDR2: MNHEY, SVGAGI. V lost 7 bases and J lost 3, with 15 bases in between. DNA for the CDR3: TGTGCCAGCACCTTTGGAAGGGGGTACACTGAAGCTTTCTTT. Encoded protein: CASTFGRGYTEAFF.

The chain combines TRBV5-4 with TRBJ1-2; 10 bases map to TRBD1. V lost 4 bases and J lost 5; bases outside the gene matches: 5. Per germline, CDR1 SGHNT and CDR2 YYREEE (reference sequence). There are 14 residues in the CDR3. CDR3 DNA sequence: TGTGCCAGCAGCGGGAGGGACAGGGGATATGGCTACACCTTC. It specifies CASSGRDRGYGYTF.

The chain links TRBV7-2 to TRBJ2-7; D is uncertain. Trimming removed 1 base from V and 2 bases from J, with 9 bases in between. The CDR3 is 14 amino acids. Germline V gene lookup returns CDR1 SGHTA and CDR2 FQGNSA. The CDR3 region is CASSLVPNAYEQYF. The DNA for the CDR3 is TGTGCCAGCAGCTTAGTTCCTAATGCCTACGAGCAGTACTTC. Combining the CDR3 with reference TRBV7-2 and TRBJ2-7 gives the whole variable domain GAGVSQSPSNKVTEKGKDVELRCDPISGHTALYWYRQSLGQGLEFLIYFQGNSAPDKSGLPSDRFSAERTGGSVSTLTIQRTQQEDSAVYLCASSLVPNAYEQYFGPGTRLTVT.

Concerning this clone: Other DNA sequences within the sample encode an identical CDR3. The chain has TRBV7-2 and TRBJ2-7, with D hard to call. CDR1 SGHTA and CDR2 FQGNSA come from the germline V gene. Trimming cost V 0 bases and J 4 bases, with 4 bases left between them. The CDR3 has 12 residues. This chain's CDR3 is CASSLALYEQYF. CDR3 in DNA: TGTGCCAGCAGCTTAGCTCTATACGAGCAGTACTTC.

A note on this clone: Without the conserved terminal phenylalanine or tryptophan, this CDR3 likely stems from a read error. No DNA is shown, since the ends of the CDR3 on it are uncertain; the CDR3 is the one TCRdb lists. This chain joins TRBV28 and TRBJ2-4. Looked up from germline, CDR1 is MDHEN and CDR2 is SYDVKM. The CDR3 length equals 13 residues, ends included. The CDR3 spells CASSPPNWAEVKV.

CDR3 loop: CASSLNQGNNEQFF. The CDR3 coding sequence is TGTGCCAGCAGCCTAAATCAGGGGAACAATGAGCAGTTCTTC. The rearrangement uses TRBV4-2 and TRBJ2-1, with D perhaps TRBD1 (6 bases). The germline gives CDR1 LGHNA, CDR2 YNFKEQ. V shed 4 bases and J shed 5 bases, with 12 bases lying between them. CDR3 length: 14 amino acids.

The rearrangement links TRBV28 to TRBJ1-1; D is possibly TRBD1 (5 bases). The CDR3 contains 12 residues. Between the trimmed V and J ends, which lost 6 bases and 10 bases, there was a span of 15 bases. Germline assignment: CDR1 MDHEN and CDR2 SYDVKM. CDR3 DNA sequence: TGTGCCAGCAGCCCGGTAGGGGAAGGAGCTTTCTTT. Translation: CASSPVGEGAFF.

This chain connects TRBV19 to TRBJ2-7; TRBD2 aligns across 11 bases. The germline V gene encodes CDR1 LNHDA and CDR2 SQIVND (reference sequence). Germline trimming cut 4 bases from V and 0 bases from J; bases unmatched to any gene: 2. The CDR3 has 15 amino acids. In DNA, the CDR3 is TGTGCCAGTAGTACAGGGACTAGCGGCTCCTACGAGCAGTACTTC. Protein sequence: CASSTGTSGSYEQYF.

The chain carries TRBV27 and TRBJ1-5; TRBD1 matches 8 bases. Trimming took 11 bases from V and 0 from J; bases not matched to a gene: 9. The CDR3 totals 15 residues. Germline V gives CDR1 MNHEY, CDR2 SMNVEV (reference sequence). This CDR3 is CAGGQGLHSNQPQHF. CDR3 bases: TGTGCCGGCGGACAGGGCCTTCATAGCAATCAGCCCCAGCATTTT.

V is TRBV29-1 and J is TRBJ2-3; 9 nucleotides line up with TRBD1. Unmatched junction bases numbered 7, after V lost 5 bases and J lost 4 bases. The CDR3 sequence is 14 residues long. The germline gives CDR1 SQVTM, CDR2 ANQGSEA. CDR3 loop: CSVLRDRDADTQYF. The CDR3, as DNA: TGCAGCGTTCTCCGGGACAGGGACGCAGATACGCAGTATTTT.

The chain uses TRBV18 and TRBJ2-2, with TRBD2 as a possible D gene (6 bases). From germline, CDR1 is KGHSH and CDR2 LQKENI. The CDR3 has 15 amino acids. The V gene lost 2 bases and the J gene lost 3 bases, with 10 bases spanning the gap. CDR3 amino acids: CASSPEGTHTGELFF. CDR3 coding DNA: TGTGCCAGCTCACCAGAAGGGACTCACACCGGGGAGCTGTTTTTT.

The J gene is TRBJ1-1, the V gene TRBV30, with D tentatively TRBD1 (5 bases). Germline V lookup: CDR1 GTSNPN, CDR2 SVGIG (reference sequence). The V end lost 7 bases, the J end lost 4 bases, and 19 bases lay between the germline ends. CDR3 length equals 14 residues. DNA for the CDR3: TGTGCCTTCGAGGGGAACGGCGAAGGCACTGAAGCTTTCTTT. It codes for CAFEGNGEGTEAFF.

The rearrangement joins TRBV9 to TRBJ2-5; D unresolved. V was cut by 0 bases and J by 4 bases, with 13 bases left in between. The CDR3 is 15 amino acids. CDR1 and CDR2 (germline): SGDLS, YYNGEE. The CDR3 reads CASSVGTTPRETQYF. For the CDR3, the DNA is TGTGCCAGCAGCGTAGGAACAACCCCACGAGAGACCCAGTACTTC.

This rearrangement joins TRBV7-2 to TRBJ2-3; D is unresolved. Trimming removed 1 base at V and 2 bases at J, with 13 bases between. Germline CDR1 reads SGHTA; CDR2 reads FQGNSA. The CDR3 is made up of 16 amino acids. The CDR3 is CASSLGFGSFTDTQYF. CDR3 in DNA: TGTGCCAGCAGCTTAGGCTTCGGATCTTTCACAGATACGCAGTATTTT.

The gene calls are TRBV7-3 and TRBJ2-3; no firm D call. CDR1 and CDR2 (germline): SGHTA, FQGTGA. V lost 3 bases, J lost 0 bases, and 10 bases lay in between. This CDR3 region has 15 residues. CDR3 DNA: TGTGCCAGCAGCTTCATACCGTCTAGCACAGATACGCAGTATTTT. It yields the protein CASSFIPSSTDTQYF.